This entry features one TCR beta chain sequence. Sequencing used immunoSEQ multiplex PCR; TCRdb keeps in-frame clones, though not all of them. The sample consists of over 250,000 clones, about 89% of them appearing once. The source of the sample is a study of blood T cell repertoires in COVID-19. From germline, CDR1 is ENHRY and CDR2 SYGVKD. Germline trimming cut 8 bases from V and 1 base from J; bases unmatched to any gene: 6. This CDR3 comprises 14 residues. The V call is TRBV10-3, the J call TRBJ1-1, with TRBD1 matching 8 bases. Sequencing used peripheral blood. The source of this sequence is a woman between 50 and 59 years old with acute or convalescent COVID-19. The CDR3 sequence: CAIRGTGQNTEAFF. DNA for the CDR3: TGTGCCATCCGCGGGACAGGCCAGAACACTGAAGCTTTCTTT.